This T cell receptor (beta chain) emerged from a study of blood T cell repertoires in COVID-19. Whole-study context: Acute and convalescent COVID-19 samples came from the United States, Italy and Spain. The analysed material was cDNA or gDNA that came from T cells, B-cell-depleted T cells, or PBMCs.

Methods used by the authors: Estimation of nucleated cell counts relied on the amplification of reference gene primers. The table came from immunoSEQ multiplex PCR; TCRdb's copy has only in-frame clones and leaves some out. The V and J calls and clone size come from that table; D and trimming were worked out from the DNA. The profile shows around 150,000 clones, roughly 91% of them singletons. V was pared by 0 bases and J by 5 bases, with 16 bases between. CDR1 is LNHNV, CDR2 YYDKDF, per germline (reference sequence). The CDR3 is made up of 16 amino acids. The chain joins TRBV15 to TRBJ1-2, with a weak D call TRBD1 (5 bases). This TCR came from a man aged 18-30 years with acute or convalescent COVID-19. Sequencing input: peripheral blood. The CDR3 sequence: CATSRDQEGFVYGYTF. Written as DNA, the CDR3 is TGTGCCACCAGCAGAGATCAGGAGGGGTTCGTTTATGGCTACACCTTC.